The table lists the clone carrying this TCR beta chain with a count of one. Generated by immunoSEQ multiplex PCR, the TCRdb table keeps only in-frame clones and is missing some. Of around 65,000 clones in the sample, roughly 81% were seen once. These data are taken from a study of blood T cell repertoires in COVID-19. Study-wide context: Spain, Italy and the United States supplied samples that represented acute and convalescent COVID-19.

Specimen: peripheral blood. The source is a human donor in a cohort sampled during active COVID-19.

The CDR3 DNA reads TGTGCCAGCAGCTTACAGGCTAATGAAAAACTGTTTTTT. Amino acids: CASSLQANEKLFF. V gene TRBV5-8 combines with J gene TRBJ1-4; maybe TRBD1 (5 bases). Per germline, CDR1 SGHTS and CDR2 YDEGEE. V was pared by 2 bases and J by 3 bases, with 5 bases between. The length of the CDR3 is 13 residues.